The clone carrying this TCR beta chain was seen only a few times. The CDR3 has 16 residues. The germline V gene has CDR1 LNHDA and CDR2 SQIVND (reference sequence). With V trimmed by 2 bases and J by 4 bases, 7 bases remained unmatched. This specimen belongs to a study of T cells in Graves' hyperthyroidism and ophthalmopathy. Diagnoses were established using clinical symptoms, serum thyroxine and TRAb, thyroid ultrasound and orbital computed tomography. TCR beta CDR3 regions were amplified from RNA. The HTBI primer set served for first-round RT-PCR of the TCR CDR3. One entry per CDR3 protein, called by TCRdb with MiXCR from the multiplex PCR reads. This sample carries hundreds of thousands of distinct CDR3 sequences, approximately 15% of them seen once, and the ten largest clones take around 13%.

This clonotype was sampled from a woman aged 50 to 60 with Graves' ophthalmopathy. The sample consisted of blood. The rearrangement links TRBV19 to TRBJ2-7; 11 bases are a match to TRBD2. The CDR3 DNA is TGTGCCAGTAGTATATTAGCGGGAGGGAAGAGTTACGAGCAGTACTTC. Translating it yields CASSILAGGKSYEQYF.